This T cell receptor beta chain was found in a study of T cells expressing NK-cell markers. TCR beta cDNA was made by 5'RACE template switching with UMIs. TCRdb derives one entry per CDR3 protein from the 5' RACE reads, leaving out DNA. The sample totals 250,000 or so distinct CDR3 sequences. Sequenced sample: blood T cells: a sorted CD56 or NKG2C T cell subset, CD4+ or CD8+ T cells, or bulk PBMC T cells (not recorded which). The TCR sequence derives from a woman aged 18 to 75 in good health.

The CDR3 loop is CSVDTGGTDTQYF. J is TRBJ2-3 and V is TRBV29-1; TCRdb's D call, TRBD1, is unchecked because there is no DNA. Per germline, CDR1 SQVTM and CDR2 ANQGSEA. This CDR3 contains 13 residues.